The clone carrying this T cell receptor beta chain has more than one count but fewer than ten. Regions amplified from RNA transcripts were the TCR beta CDR3 regions. An initial round of RT-PCR targeting the TCR CDR3 relied on the HTBI primer set. TCRdb independently ran MiXCR on the multiplex PCR reads; one entry per CDR3 protein. Here the sample spans over 700,000 distinct CDR3 sequences, about two fifths being singletons. Trimming cost V 6 bases and J 3 bases; bases outside gene matches: 5. The CDR3 is 14 residues long. Researchers defined stable Graves' hyperthyroidism as no ophthalmopathy progression within 18 months. The diagnostic basis comprised clinical symptoms, serum thyroxine and TRAb, thyroid ultrasound and orbital computed tomography. Fresh peripheral blood, 10 ml, yielded the PBMCs. These data come from a study of T cells in Graves' hyperthyroidism and ophthalmopathy. About the research overall: Peripheral blood specimens were obtained at initial diagnosis, prior to any treatment.

Sequenced: blood. The clonotype originates from a man younger than 35 with Graves' hyperthyroidism. The genes are TRBV12-3 or TRBV12-4 and TRBJ1-3; 7 positions match TRBD1. In nucleotides, the CDR3 is TGTGCCAGCAGGCTCGACAGGGTTGGAAACACCATATATTTT. Encoded protein: CASRLDRVGNTIYF.